This entry lists 7 T cell receptor beta chains sequenced from one sample in a study of blood T cells in healthy people across ages (dated by TCRdb to between 2014 and 2017). Receptor libraries were prepared by 5' RACE. Sequencing used an Illumina HiSeq 2500. The second PCR ran for roughly 7 to 11 cycles and used a J-beta primer mix along with a sample-barcoded 5' primer. The public reads were quality trimmed at Q25 with fastp and then assembled into clones with MiXCR by TCRdb, keeping productive beta chains. Each entry merges the rows of one CDR3 protein and shows their most common DNA and genes. Counted in this sample were over 1,500,000 distinct CDR3 sequences; roughly 52% of them appeared once. In total, the top ten clones hold 2.1% of the sample. The source material was blood. Receptors originate from a woman aged 40-49 years in good health.

Only a few counts were recorded for this clonotype. The chain uses TRBV27 and TRBJ2-7, with D tentatively TRBD1 (6 bases). Germline V gene data show CDR1 as MNHEY and CDR2 as SMNVEV (reference sequence). V lost 0 bases to trimming and J lost 1 base, with 13 bases between them. This CDR3 is 16 amino acids long. DNA of the CDR3: TGTGCCAGCAGTTTATCGACAGGACAGATATCCTACGAGCAGTACTTC. Protein product: CASSLSTGQISYEQYF.

V and J are TRBV5-1 and TRBJ1-5; TRBD1 aligns across 7 bases. The germline V gene encodes CDR1 SGHRS and CDR2 YFSETQ. J gave up 6 bases and V 0 bases, and 6 bases lay outside the gene matches. The CDR3 contains 15 residues. As DNA, the CDR3 is TGCGCCAGCAGCTTGGAAGGGGGCAGGAGTCAGCCCCAGCATTTT. It yields the protein CASSLEGGRSQPQHF.

V is TRBV6-2 or TRBV6-3 and J is TRBJ2-7, with 7 bases fitting TRBD2. The CDR3 extends over 15 amino acids. J lost 0 bases, V lost 6 bases, and 8 bases had no gene match. CDR1 MNHEY and CDR2 SVGEGT come from the germline V gene. CDR3: CASRPSGAGSYEQYF. DNA for the CDR3: TGTGCCAGCAGACCGAGCGGGGCCGGCTCCTACGAGCAGTACTTC.

CDR3 sequence reads: CSARRPGPEETQYF. The CDR3 nucleotides read TGCAGTGCTAGGAGGCCGGGACCAGAGGAGACCCAGTACTTC. The chain employs TRBV20-1 and TRBJ2-5; D tentatively reads TRBD1 or TRBD2 (5 bases each). The V gene lost 3 bases and the J gene lost 5 bases, with 16 bases spanning the gap. The CDR3 spans 14 residues. Germline lookup yields CDR1 DFQATT and CDR2 SNEGSKA (reference sequence).

The gene calls are TRBV11-3 and TRBJ2-5; 11 positions match TRBD1. The V segment lost 5 bases and the J segment 2 bases; nucleotides outside the gene matches: 7. The CDR3 totals 16 residues. CDR1 and CDR2 (germline): SGHNT, YENEEA. The CDR3 coding sequence is TGTGCCAGCAGCCCCGGACAGGGGGCAGATCAAGAGACCCAGTACTTC. It encodes CASSPGQGADQETQYF.

This rearrangement joins TRBV9 to TRBJ1-6; D not certain. V shed 0 bases and J shed 6 bases, with 10 bases lying between them. Germline lookup yields CDR1 SGDLS and CDR2 YYNGEE. The CDR3 sequence is 15 residues long. This CDR3 is CASSVDLGSNSPLHF. The CDR3 coding sequence is TGTGCCAGCAGCGTAGATCTGGGCTCTAATTCACCCCTCCACTTT.

This chain links TRBV28 with TRBJ2-4; the match to TRBD1 covers 7 bases. With V trimmed by 6 bases and J by 8 bases, 10 bases remained unmatched. Germline assignment: CDR1 MDHEN and CDR2 SYDVKM. The CDR3 is 14 amino acids. As DNA, the CDR3 is TGTGCCAGCAGCCTACAGGGGTCATTGGACATTCAGTACTTC. This codes for CASSLQGSLDIQYF.